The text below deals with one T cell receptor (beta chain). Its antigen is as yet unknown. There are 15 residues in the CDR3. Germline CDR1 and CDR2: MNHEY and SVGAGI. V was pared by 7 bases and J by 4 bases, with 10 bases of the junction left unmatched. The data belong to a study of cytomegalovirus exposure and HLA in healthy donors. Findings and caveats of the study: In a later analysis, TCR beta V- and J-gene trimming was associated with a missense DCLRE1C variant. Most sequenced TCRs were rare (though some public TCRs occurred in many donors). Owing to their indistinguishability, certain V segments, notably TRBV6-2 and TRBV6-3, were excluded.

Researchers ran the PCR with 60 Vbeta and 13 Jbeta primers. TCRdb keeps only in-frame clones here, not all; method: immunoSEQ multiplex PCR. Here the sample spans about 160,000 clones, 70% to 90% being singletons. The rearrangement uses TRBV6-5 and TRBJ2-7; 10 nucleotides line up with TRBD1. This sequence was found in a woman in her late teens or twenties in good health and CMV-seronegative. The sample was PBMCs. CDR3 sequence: CASTLQDRGLYEQYF. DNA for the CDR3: TGTGCCAGCACCTTACAAGACAGGGGGCTTTACGAGCAGTACTTC.